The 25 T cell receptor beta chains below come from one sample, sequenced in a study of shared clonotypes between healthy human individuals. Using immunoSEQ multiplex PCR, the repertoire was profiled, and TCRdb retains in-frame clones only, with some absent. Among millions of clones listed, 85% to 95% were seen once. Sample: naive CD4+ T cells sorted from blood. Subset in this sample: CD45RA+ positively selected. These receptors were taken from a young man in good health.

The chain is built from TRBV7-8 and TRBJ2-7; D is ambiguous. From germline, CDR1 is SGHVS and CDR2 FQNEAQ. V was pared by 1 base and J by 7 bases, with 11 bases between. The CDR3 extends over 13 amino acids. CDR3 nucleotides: TGTGCCAGCAGCTTAGGAGCCCGATGGGAGCAGTACTTC. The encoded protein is CASSLGARWEQYF.

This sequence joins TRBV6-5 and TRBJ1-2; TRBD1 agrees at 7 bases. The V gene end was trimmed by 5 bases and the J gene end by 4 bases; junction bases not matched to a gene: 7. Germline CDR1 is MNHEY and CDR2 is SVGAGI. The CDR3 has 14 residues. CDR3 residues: CASSPYTGAYGYTF. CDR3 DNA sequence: TGTGCCAGCAGTCCATATACAGGGGCCTATGGCTACACCTTC.

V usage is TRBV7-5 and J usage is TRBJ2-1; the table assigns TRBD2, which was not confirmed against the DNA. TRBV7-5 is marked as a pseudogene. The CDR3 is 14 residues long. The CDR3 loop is CARSHVVDYNEQFF. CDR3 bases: TGTGCCAGAAGCCACGTCGTAGACTACAATGAGCAGTTCTTC.

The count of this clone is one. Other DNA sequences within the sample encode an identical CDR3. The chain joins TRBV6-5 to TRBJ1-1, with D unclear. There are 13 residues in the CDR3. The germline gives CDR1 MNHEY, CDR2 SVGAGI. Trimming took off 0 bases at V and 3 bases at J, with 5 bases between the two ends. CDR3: CASSYSEDTEAFF. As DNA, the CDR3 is TGTGCCAGCAGTTACTCAGAGGACACTGAAGCTTTCTTT.

This CDR3 is CASSQSYNSPLHF. The CDR3 region has the DNA TGCGCCAGCAGCCAAAGCTATAATTCACCCCTCCACTTT. The chain uses TRBV4-3 and TRBJ1-6; D gene uncertain. Trimming pared 2 bases from V and 3 bases from J, leaving 2 bases between. CDR1 and CDR2 (germline): LGHNA, YSLEER. The CDR3 totals 13 residues.

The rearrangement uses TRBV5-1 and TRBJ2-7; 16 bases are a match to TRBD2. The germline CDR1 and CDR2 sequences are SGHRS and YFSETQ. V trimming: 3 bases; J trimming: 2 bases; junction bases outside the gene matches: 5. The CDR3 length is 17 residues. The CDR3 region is CASSSGLAGGFAYEQYF. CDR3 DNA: TGCGCCAGCAGCTCGGGACTAGCGGGGGGGTTCGCCTACGAGCAGTACTTC.

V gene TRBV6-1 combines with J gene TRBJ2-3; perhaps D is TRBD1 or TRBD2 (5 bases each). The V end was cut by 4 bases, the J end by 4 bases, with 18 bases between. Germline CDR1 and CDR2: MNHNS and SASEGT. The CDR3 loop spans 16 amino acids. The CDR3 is CASSGEGLGVADTQYF. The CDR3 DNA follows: TGTGCCAGCAGTGGGGAAGGTCTGGGGGTCGCAGATACGCAGTATTTT.

CDR3 in amino acids: CASSSWTAGMEGLYEQYF. DNA of the CDR3: TGTGCCAGCAGTTCATGGACAGCGGGGATGGAGGGCCTATACGAGCAGTACTTC. This chain links TRBV27 with TRBJ2-7; TRBD2 is a possible D gene (7 bases). The CDR3 length is 18 residues. The V and J ends lost 4 bases and 4 bases respectively, with 26 bases between them. Germline V CDR1 and CDR2: MNHEY, SMNVEV (reference sequence).

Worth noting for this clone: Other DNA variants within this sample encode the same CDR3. The CDR3 DNA sequence: TGTGCCAGCAGCTTGCTCGAGACCCAGTACTTC. It is translated as CASSLLETQYF. The chain uses TRBV5-6 and TRBJ2-5; D is unclear. The length of the CDR3 is 11 residues. Trimming shortened V by 1 base and J by 5 bases, and 3 bases separated the two germline ends. Germline V CDR1 and CDR2: SGHDT, YYEEEE.

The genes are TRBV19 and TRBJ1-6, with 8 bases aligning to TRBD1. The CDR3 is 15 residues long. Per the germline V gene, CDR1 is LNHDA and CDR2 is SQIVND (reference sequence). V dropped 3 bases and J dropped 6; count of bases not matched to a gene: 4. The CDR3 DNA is TGTGCCAGTAGTATGGGGGACAGGATTAATTCACCCCTCCACTTT. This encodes CASSMGDRINSPLHF.

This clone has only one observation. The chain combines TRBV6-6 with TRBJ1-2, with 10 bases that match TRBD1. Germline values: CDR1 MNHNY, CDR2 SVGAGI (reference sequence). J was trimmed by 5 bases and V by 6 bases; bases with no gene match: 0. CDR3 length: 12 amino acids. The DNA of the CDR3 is TGTGCCAGCAGGGGACAGGGGTATGGCTACACCTTC. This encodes CASRGQGYGYTF.

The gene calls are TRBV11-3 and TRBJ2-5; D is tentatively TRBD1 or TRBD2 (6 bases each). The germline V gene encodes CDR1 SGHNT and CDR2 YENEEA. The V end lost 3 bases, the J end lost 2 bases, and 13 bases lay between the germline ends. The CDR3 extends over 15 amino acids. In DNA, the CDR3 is TGTGCCAGCAGCTTGGGGGCTAGCGTACAAGAGACCCAGTACTTC. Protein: CASSLGASVQETQYF.

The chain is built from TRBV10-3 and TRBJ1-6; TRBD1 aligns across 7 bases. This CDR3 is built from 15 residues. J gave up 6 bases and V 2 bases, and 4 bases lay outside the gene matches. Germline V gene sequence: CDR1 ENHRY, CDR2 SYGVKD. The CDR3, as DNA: TGTGCCATCAGTGAGCGGGGACAGAGTAATTCACCCCTCCACTTT. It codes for CAISERGQSNSPLHF.

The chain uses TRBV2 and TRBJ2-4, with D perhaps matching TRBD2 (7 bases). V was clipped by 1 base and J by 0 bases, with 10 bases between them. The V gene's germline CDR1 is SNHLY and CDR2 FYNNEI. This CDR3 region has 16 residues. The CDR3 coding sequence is TGTGCCAGCAGTGAAGGGGAGGGGGGAGCCAAAAACATTCAGTACTTC. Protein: CASSEGEGGAKNIQYF. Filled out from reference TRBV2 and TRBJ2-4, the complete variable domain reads EPEVTQTPSHQVTQMGQEVILRCVPISNHLYFYWYRQILGQKVEFLVSFYNNEISEKSEIFDDQFSVERPDGSNFTLKIRSTKLEDSAMYFCASSEGEGGAKNIQYFGAGTRLSVL.

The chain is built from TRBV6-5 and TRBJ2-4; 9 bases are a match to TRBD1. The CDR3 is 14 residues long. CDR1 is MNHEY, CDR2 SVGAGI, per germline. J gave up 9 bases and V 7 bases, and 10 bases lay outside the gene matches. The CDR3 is CASKTGTGPAIQYF. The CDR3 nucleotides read TGTGCCAGCAAAACCGGGACAGGGCCCGCCATTCAGTACTTC.

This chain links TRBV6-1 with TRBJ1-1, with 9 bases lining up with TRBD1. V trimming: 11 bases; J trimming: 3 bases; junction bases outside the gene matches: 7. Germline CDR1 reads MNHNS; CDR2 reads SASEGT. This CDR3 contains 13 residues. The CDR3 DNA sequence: TGTGCCGGTCAGGGACAGGGCCACACTGAAGCTTTCTTT. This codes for CAGQGQGHTEAFF.

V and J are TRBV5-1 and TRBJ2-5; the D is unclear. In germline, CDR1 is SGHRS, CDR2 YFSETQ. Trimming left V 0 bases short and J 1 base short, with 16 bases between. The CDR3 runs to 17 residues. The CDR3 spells CASSLVPLGHSQETQYF. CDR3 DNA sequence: TGCGCCAGCAGCTTGGTGCCCTTAGGGCACAGCCAAGAGACCCAGTACTTC.

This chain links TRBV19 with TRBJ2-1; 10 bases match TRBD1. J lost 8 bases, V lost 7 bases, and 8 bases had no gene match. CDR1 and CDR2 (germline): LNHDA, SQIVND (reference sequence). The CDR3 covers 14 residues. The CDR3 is CASIGTGAIDEQFF. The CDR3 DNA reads TGTGCCAGTATAGGGACAGGGGCCATCGATGAGCAGTTCTTC.

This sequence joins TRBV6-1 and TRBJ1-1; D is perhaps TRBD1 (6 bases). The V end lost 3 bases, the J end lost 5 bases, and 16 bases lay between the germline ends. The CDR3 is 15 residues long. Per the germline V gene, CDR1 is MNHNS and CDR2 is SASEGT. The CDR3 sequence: CASSDPGAGETEAFF. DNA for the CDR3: TGTGCCAGCAGTGACCCGGGCGCAGGGGAGACTGAAGCTTTCTTT.

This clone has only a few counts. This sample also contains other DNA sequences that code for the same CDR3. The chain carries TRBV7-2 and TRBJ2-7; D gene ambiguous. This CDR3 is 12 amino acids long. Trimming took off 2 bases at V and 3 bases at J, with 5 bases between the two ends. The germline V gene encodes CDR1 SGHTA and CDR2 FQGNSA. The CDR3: CASSLSSYEQYF. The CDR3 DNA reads TGTGCCAGCAGCTTAAGCAGCTACGAGCAGTACTTC.

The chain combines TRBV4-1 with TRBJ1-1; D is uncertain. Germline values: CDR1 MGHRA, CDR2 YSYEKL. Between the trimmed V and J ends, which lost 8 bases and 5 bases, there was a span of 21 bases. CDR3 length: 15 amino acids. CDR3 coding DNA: TGCGCCAGCCATAATCCGACCTTGGGGATGACTGAAGCTTTCTTT. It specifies CASHNPTLGMTEAFF.

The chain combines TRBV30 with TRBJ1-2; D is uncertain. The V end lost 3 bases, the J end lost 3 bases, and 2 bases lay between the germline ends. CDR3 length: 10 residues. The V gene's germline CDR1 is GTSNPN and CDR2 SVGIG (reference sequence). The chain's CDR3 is CAWSHYGYTF. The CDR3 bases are TGTGCCTGGAGCCACTATGGCTACACCTTC.

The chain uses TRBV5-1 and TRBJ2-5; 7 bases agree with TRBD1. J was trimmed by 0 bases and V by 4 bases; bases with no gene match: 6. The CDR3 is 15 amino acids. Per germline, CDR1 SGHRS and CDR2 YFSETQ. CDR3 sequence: CASSKGDRDQETQYF. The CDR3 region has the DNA TGCGCCAGCAGCAAAGGAGACAGGGACCAAGAGACCCAGTACTTC. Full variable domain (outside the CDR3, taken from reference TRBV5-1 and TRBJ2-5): KAGVTQTPRYLIKTRGQQVTLSCSPISGHRSVSWYQQTPGQGLQFLFEYFSETQRNKGNFPGRFSGRQFSNSRSEMNVSTLELGDSALYLCASSKGDRDQETQYFGPGTRLLVL.

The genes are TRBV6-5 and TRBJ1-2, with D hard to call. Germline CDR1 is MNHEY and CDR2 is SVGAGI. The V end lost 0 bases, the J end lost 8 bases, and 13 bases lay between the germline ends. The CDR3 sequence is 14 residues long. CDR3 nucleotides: TGTGCCAGCAGTTACTCCCGGGAGGGAAAGGGCTACACCTTC. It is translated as CASSYSREGKGYTF.

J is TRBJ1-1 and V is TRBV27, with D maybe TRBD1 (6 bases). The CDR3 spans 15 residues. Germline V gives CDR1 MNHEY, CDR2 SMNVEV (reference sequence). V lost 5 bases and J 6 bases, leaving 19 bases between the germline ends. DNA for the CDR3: TGTGCCAGCAGTACCCGAGTTGGTAGGGGGTCTGAAGCTTTCTTT. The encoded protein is CASSTRVGRGSEAFF.